Listed below are T cell receptor beta chains from one sample, sequenced in a study of blood T cell repertoires in COVID-19. The repertoire was sequenced with immunoSEQ multiplex PCR; TCRdb's copy has only in-frame clones and lacks some. This table holds 100,000 to 150,000 clones, around 87% found once. The material sequenced was peripheral blood. All receptors come from a man between 45 and 60 years old with acute or convalescent COVID-19. Both conserved end residues are part of each CDR3. The order of the fields is J gene, D gene, V gene, clone size, CDR3 protein, CDR3 DNA. A D gene is named only where the DNA matches it firmly. Some rows have no size entry. The others give once, few or many, or a class for an expanded clone.

TRBJ2-1	TRBD2	TRBV7-9	-	CASSLGGGGAYNEQFF	TGTGCCAGCAGCTTAGGTGGGGGAGGGGCCTACAATGAGCAGTTCTTC
TRBJ1-4	-	TRBV9	once	CASSTPGTEKLFF	TGTGCCAGCAGCACCCCCGGGACAGAAAAACTGTTTTTT
TRBJ2-1	-	TRBV6-6	-	CASTQGLSYNEQFF	TGTGCCAGCACCCAGGGGCTCTCCTACAATGAGCAGTTCTTC
TRBJ2-5	-	TRBV18	-	CASSPSQETQYF	TGTGCCAGCTCACCCAGCCAAGAGACCCAGTACTTC
TRBJ2-1	TRBD2	TRBV4-1	-	CASSQKHPQTSGLYNEQFF	TGCGCCAGCAGCCAAAAACACCCTCAGACTAGCGGCCTCTACAATGAGCAGTTCTTC
TRBJ1-2	TRBD1	TRBV3-1/TRBV3-2	-	CASGKTGVNGYTF	TGTGCCAGCGGCAAGACAGGGGTGAATGGCTACACCTTC
TRBJ2-1	TRBD1	TRBV27	once	CASSKGQGRDEQFF	TGTGCCAGCAGTAAGGGACAGGGGAGGGATGAGCAGTTCTTC
TRBJ1-6	TRBD1	TRBV7-2	-	CASSVSGTGDIFRFSPLHF	TGTGCCAGCAGCGTCTCCGGGACAGGGGACATCTTTCGTTTCTCACCCCTCCACTTT
TRBJ2-5	TRBD2	TRBV2	-	CASRITSGRAQETQYF	TGTGCCAGCAGAATAACTAGCGGGAGGGCCCAAGAGACCCAGTACTTC
TRBJ1-1	TRBD1	TRBV27	-	CARTRTREGARNTEAFF	TGTGCCAGAACGAGAACGCGGGAGGGGGCCCGAAACACTGAAGCTTTCTTT
TRBJ2-4	-	TRBV23-1	-	CASRPTPQGHIQYF	TGCGCCAGCAGACCAACCCCACAGGGTCACATTCAGTACTTC
TRBJ2-1	TRBD2	TRBV11-2	-	CASSRTSAYNEQFF	TGTGCCAGCAGTCGTACTAGCGCATACAATGAGCAGTTCTTC
TRBJ2-7	TRBD1	TRBV5-5	-	CASSLARQGTYEQYF	TGTGCCAGCAGCTTGGCCCGACAGGGGACCTACGAGCAGTACTTC
TRBJ1-5	TRBD1	TRBV6-5	-	CASTQGGAGNQPQHF	TGTGCCAGCACGCAGGGGGGAGCAGGCAATCAGCCCCAGCATTTT
TRBJ2-1	TRBD2	TRBV19	few	CASSSPGLAGYNEQFF	TGTGCCAGTAGTTCACCGGGACTAGCGGGTTACAATGAGCAGTTCTTC
TRBJ1-1	TRBD1	TRBV19	-	CASSPTGGRAEAFF	TGTGCCAGTAGTCCAACAGGGGGGAGAGCTGAAGCTTTCTTT
TRBJ2-7	TRBD1	TRBV11-3	-	CASSLGTGTYEQYF	TGTGCCAGCAGCTTGGGGACAGGAACCTACGAGCAGTACTTC
TRBJ1-1	-	TRBV23-1	once	CASSKQPPGAANTEAFF	TGCGCCAGCTCCAAGCAACCCCCAGGGGCCGCTAACACTGAAGCTTTCTTT
TRBJ2-7	TRBD1	TRBV7-9	once	CASGQSPGTGFSYEQYF	TGTGCCAGCGGTCAATCGCCCGGGACAGGGTTTTCCTACGAGCAGTACTTC
TRBJ2-7	TRBD1	TRBV3-1/TRBV3-2	-	CASSQDPGQGREQYF	TGTGCCAGCAGCCAAGATCCGGGACAGGGCCGCGAGCAGTACTTC
TRBJ2-7	TRBD2	TRBV10-2	-	CASSGAGTSGGKHF	TGCGCCAGCAGTGGGGCCGGGACTAGCGGGGGCAAGCACTTC
TRBJ2-5	TRBD2	TRBV4-2	few	CASSQVRGGRASTQYF	TGTGCCAGCAGCCAAGTGCGTGGCGGGAGGGCTTCGACCCAGTACTTC
TRBJ2-6	-	TRBV19	-	CASSIDGAGMAGANVLTF	TGTGCCAGTAGTATAGATGGGGCGGGGATGGCTGGGGCCAACGTCCTGACTTTC
TRBJ1-1	TRBD1	TRBV5-1	-	CASSAYTGGASATEAFF	TGCGCCAGCAGCGCCTACACAGGGGGCGCAAGTGCCACTGAAGCTTTCTTT
TRBJ2-1	-	TRBV5-1	-	CASSLVSLAISYNEQFF	TGCGCCAGCAGCTTGGTAAGCCTAGCTATCTCCTACAATGAGCAGTTCTTC
TRBJ2-3	-	TRBV5-6	-	CASSLGPTGTDTQYF	TGTGCCAGCAGCTTGGGACCCACGGGGACAGATACGCAGTATTTT
TRBJ2-7	TRBD1	TRBV27	-	CASSWTGAYEQYF	TGTGCCAGCAGTTGGACAGGGGCCTACGAGCAGTACTTC
TRBJ2-7	-	TRBV1	medium-sized	CTSSQDTITSGVLSEQYF	TGCACCAGCAGCCAAGATACCATTACTAGCGGGGTTTTAAGTGAGCAGTACTTC
TRBJ1-2	-	TRBV7-9	-	CASSPTQGGGYTF	TGTGCCAGCAGCCCAACCCAGGGTGGGGGCTACACCTTC
TRBJ2-1	-	TRBV18	once	CASSPLASSSYNEQFF	TGTGCCAGCTCACCCCTAGCGTCGAGCTCCTACAATGAGCAGTTCTTC
TRBJ1-5	-	TRBV6-5	-	CASSLTLQPQHF	TGTGCCAGCAGTTTGACACTTCAGCCCCAGCATTTT
TRBJ2-7	-	TRBV19	-	CASSIRDFNYEQYF	TGTGCCAGTAGTATAAGGGACTTTAACTACGAGCAGTACTTC
TRBJ1-2	TRBD1	TRBV19	-	CASRLTGGGYTF	TGTGCCAGTAGACTGACAGGGGGTGGCTACACCTTC
TRBJ2-7	-	TRBV18	-	CASSPGVTGYEQYF	TGTGCCAGCTCACCCGGAGTTACTGGGTACGAGCAGTACTTC
TRBJ1-1	-	TRBV6-5	once	CASSSQGSTEAFF	TGTGCCAGCAGTTCGCAGGGGAGCACTGAAGCTTTCTTT
TRBJ1-4	-	TRBV7-9	-	CASSKEGANEKLFF	TGTGCCAGCAGCAAAGAGGGGGCTAATGAAAAACTGTTTTTT
TRBJ2-7	TRBD2	TRBV5-4	-	CASQRLLAGVYHEQYF	TGTGCCAGCCAGAGATTGCTAGCGGGAGTCTACCACGAGCAGTACTTC
TRBJ2-7	TRBD2	TRBV7-2	-	CASSRTSGGYEQYF	TGTGCCAGCAGCCGGACTAGCGGGGGCTACGAGCAGTACTTC
TRBJ2-1	-	TRBV6-5	-	CASSLRGIEQFF	TGTGCCAGCTCTTTGAGGGGGATTGAGCAGTTCTTC
TRBJ1-2	TRBD1	TRBV3-1/TRBV3-2	-	CASSQSGQGNYGYTF	TGTGCCAGCAGCCAATCCGGACAGGGCAACTATGGCTACACCTTC
TRBJ2-3	TRBD2	TRBV11-3	-	CASSLRTSGYHGTDTQYF	TGTGCCAGCAGCCTACGGACTAGCGGGTACCACGGAACAGATACGCAGTATTTT
TRBJ1-5	-	TRBV27	-	CASRWGVNQPQHF	TGTGCCAGCAGATGGGGGGTCAATCAGCCCCAGCATTTT
TRBJ1-6	-	TRBV12-3/TRBV12-4	-	CASSLRVFSPLHF	TGTGCCAGCAGTCTAAGAGTTTTTTCACCCCTCCACTTT
TRBJ2-2	TRBD2	TRBV27	-	CASSPRLAVNTGELFF	TGTGCCAGCAGTCCACGACTAGCGGTCAACACCGGGGAGCTGTTTTTT
TRBJ2-3	TRBD2	TRBV19	-	CASSIERASGRIRDTQYF	TGTGCCAGTAGTATTGAACGGGCTAGCGGGAGGATAAGGGATACGCAGTATTTT
TRBJ2-5	TRBD2	TRBV6-2/TRBV6-3	-	CASSYGTSGSKTQYF	TGTGCCAGCAGTTACGGGACTAGCGGGAGTAAGACCCAGTACTTC
TRBJ2-7	TRBD2	TRBV5-6	-	CASSLSLAGNYEQYF	TGTGCCAGCAGCTTGTCGCTAGCGGGAAACTACGAGCAGTACTTC
TRBJ2-7	-	TRBV19	-	CASSIRGLPTSYEQYF	TGTGCCAGTAGTATCCGAGGACTCCCAACCTCCTACGAGCAGTACTTC
TRBJ2-7	TRBD1	TRBV7-8	-	CASRWDRGSYEQYF	TGTGCCAGCAGGTGGGACAGGGGTTCTTACGAGCAGTACTTC
TRBJ2-1	TRBD2	TRBV19	-	CASSITSGSMGEQFF	TGTGCCAGTAGTATTACTAGCGGGAGTATGGGTGAGCAGTTCTTC
TRBJ2-2	TRBD1	TRBV6-5	-	CASSLDRARTGELFF	TGTGCCAGCAGTTTGGACAGGGCAAGAACCGGGGAGCTGTTTTTT
TRBJ2-2	TRBD2	TRBV19	-	CASSDIAGVTGELFF	TGTGCCAGTAGTGACATAGCGGGAGTCACCGGGGAGCTGTTTTTT
TRBJ2-7	-	TRBV6-1	-	CASSEAGVEYEQYF	TGTGCCAGCAGTGAAGCGGGAGTTGAGTACGAGCAGTACTTC
TRBJ2-7	-	TRBV10-1	-	CARLETSPYEQYF	TGCGCCAGACTTGAGACTAGTCCCTACGAGCAGTACTTC
TRBJ1-6	TRBD1	TRBV6-2/TRBV6-3	-	CASSLPQGRRNSPLHF	TGTGCCAGCAGTTTACCACAGGGGAGGCGGAATTCACCCCTCCACTTT
TRBJ1-2	-	TRBV6-5	-	CASILGAEGYTF	TGTGCCAGCATCTTGGGGGCGGAAGGCTACACCTTC
TRBJ2-1	-	TRBV27	-	CASSPRPGSSYNEQFF	TGTGCCAGCAGTCCCCGGCCGGGAAGCTCCTACAATGAGCAGTTCTTC
TRBJ2-5	TRBD1	TRBV7-7	-	CASSLSGSGGGETQYF	TGTGCCAGCAGCTTAAGTGGGTCAGGGGGTGGAGAGACCCAGTACTTC
TRBJ1-1	TRBD1	TRBV11-2	-	CASSSYGQGGTEAFF	TGTGCCAGCAGCTCGTACGGACAGGGAGGGACTGAAGCTTTCTTT
TRBJ1-6	TRBD1	TRBV5-1	once	CASSLGDRGPPYNSPLHF	TGCGCCAGCAGCTTGGGGGACAGGGGGCCTCCCTATAATTCACCCCTCCACTTT